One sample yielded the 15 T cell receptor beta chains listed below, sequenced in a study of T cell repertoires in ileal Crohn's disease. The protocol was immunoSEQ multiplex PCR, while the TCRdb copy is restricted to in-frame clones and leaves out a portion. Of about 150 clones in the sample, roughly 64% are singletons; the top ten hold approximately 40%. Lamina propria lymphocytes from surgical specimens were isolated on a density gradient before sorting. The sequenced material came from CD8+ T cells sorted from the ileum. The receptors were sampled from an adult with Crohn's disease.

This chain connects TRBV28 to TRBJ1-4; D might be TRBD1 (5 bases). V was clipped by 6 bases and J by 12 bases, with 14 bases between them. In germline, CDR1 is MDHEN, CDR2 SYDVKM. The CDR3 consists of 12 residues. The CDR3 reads CASRKLGTELFF. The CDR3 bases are TGTGCCAGCAGGAAGTTAGGGACTGAACTGTTTTTT.

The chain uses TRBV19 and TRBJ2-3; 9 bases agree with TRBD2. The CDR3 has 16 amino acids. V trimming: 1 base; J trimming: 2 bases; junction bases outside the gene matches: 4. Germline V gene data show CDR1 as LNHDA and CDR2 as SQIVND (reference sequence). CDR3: CASSIVSGGTTDTQYF. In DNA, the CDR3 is TGTGCCAGTAGTATAGTGAGCGGGGGGACCACAGATACGCAGTATTTT.

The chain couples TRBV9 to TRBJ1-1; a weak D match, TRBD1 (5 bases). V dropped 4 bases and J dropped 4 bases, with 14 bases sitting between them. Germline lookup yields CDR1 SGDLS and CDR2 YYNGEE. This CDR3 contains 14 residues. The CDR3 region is CASSPDGGGTEAFF. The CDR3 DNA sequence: TGTGCCAGCAGCCCAGACGGGGGAGGCACTGAAGCTTTCTTT.

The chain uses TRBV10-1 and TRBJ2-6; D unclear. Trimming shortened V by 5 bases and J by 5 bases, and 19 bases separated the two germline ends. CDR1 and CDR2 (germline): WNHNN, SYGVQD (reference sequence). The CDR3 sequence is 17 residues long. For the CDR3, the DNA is TGCGCCAGCAGTAGCAGGATCGCACAAAGTCGGGCCAACGTCCTGACTTTC. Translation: CASSSRIAQSRANVLTF.

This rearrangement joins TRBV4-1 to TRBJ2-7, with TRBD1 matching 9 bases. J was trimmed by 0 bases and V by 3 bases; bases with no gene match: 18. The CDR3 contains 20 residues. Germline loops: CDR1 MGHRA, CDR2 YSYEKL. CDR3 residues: CASSQWGWGTGQFPSYEQYF. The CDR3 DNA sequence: TGCGCCAGCAGCCAGTGGGGTTGGGGGACAGGGCAATTCCCCTCCTACGAGCAGTACTTC.

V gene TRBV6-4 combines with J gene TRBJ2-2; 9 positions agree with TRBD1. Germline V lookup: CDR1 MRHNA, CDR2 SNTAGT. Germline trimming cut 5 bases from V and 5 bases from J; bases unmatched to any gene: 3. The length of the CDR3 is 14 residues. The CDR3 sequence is CASSPGTGTGELFF. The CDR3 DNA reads TGTGCCAGCAGTCCCGGGACAGGGACCGGGGAGCTGTTTTTT.

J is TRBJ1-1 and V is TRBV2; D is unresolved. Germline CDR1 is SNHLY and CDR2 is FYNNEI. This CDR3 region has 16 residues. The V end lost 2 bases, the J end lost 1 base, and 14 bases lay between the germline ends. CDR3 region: CASSERPLGGNTEAFF. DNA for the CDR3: TGTGCCAGCAGTGAAAGGCCCCTCGGAGGGAACACTGAAGCTTTCTTT.

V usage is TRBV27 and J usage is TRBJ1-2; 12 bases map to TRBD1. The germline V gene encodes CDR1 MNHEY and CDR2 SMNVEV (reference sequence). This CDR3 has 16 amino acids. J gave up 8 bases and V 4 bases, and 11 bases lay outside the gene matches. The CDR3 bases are TGTGCCAGCAGTTCAATCTCGGGACAGGGGGCGCAAGGCTACACCTTC. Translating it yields CASSSISGQGAQGYTF.

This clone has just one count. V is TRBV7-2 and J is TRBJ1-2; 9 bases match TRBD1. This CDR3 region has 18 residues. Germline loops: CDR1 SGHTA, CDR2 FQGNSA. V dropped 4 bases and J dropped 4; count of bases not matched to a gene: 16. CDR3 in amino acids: CASSWGDRASSRFYGYTF. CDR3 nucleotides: TGTGCCAGCAGCTGGGGGGACAGGGCATCCTCCCGATTCTATGGCTACACCTTC.

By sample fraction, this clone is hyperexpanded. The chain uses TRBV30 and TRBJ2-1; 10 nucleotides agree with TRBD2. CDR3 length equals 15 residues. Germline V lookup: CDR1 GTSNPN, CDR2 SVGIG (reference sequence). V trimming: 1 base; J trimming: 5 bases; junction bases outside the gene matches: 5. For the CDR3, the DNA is TGTGCCTGGAGTGCGGGACTAGCGCCCGACAATGAGCAGTTCTTC. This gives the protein CAWSAGLAPDNEQFF.

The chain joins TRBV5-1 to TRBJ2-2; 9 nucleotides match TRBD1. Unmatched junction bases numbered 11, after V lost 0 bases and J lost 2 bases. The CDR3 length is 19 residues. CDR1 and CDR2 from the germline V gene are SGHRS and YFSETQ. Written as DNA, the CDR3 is TGCGCCAGCAGCTTGGACGTTACAGGGGGCGCAGGCAACACCGGGGAGCTGTTTTTT. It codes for CASSLDVTGGAGNTGELFF. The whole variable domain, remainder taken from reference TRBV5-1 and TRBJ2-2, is KAGVTQTPRYLIKTRGQQVTLSCSPISGHRSVSWYQQTPGQGLQFLFEYFSETQRNKGNFPGRFSGRQFSNSRSEMNVSTLELGDSALYLCASSLDVTGGAGNTGELFFGEGSRLTVL.

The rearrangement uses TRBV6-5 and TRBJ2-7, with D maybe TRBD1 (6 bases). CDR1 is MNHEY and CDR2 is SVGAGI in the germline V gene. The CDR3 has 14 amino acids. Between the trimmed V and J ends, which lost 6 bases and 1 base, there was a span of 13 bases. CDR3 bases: TGTGCCAGCAGCCTACAGGGAAGTTCCTACGAGCAGTACTTC. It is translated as CASSLQGSSYEQYF.

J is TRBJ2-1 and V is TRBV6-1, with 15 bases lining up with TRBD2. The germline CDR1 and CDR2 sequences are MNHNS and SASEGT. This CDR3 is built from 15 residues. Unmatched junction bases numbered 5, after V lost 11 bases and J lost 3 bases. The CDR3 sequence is CAGGLAGGSYNEQFF. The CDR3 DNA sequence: TGTGCCGGCGGACTAGCGGGAGGGAGCTACAATGAGCAGTTCTTC.

CDR3 amino acids: CASSLSGRGADTQYF. Written as DNA, the CDR3 is TGTGCCAGCAGCCTGAGCGGACGGGGGGCAGATACGCAGTATTTT. V and J are TRBV9 and TRBJ2-3; 7 bases are a match to TRBD2. After removal of 4 bases from V and 4 bases from J, the junction contained 9 bases not matched to a gene. Germline CDR1 SGDLS, CDR2 YYNGEE. This CDR3 has 15 residues.

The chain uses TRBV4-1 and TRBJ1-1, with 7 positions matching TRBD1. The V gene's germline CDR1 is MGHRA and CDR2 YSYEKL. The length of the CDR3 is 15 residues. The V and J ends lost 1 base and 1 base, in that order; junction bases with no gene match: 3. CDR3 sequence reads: CASSQADRPNTEAFF. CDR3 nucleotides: TGCGCCAGCAGCCAAGCGGACAGGCCGAACACTGAAGCTTTCTTT.